This T cell receptor (beta chain) was recorded in a study of shared clonotypes between healthy human individuals. Broader study findings: How much donors shared clonotypes was expected to be affected by sequencing depth. Researchers found naive subsets generally carried larger estimated richness than memory subsets.

V was cut by 4 bases and J by 1 base, with 8 bases left in between. CDR1 and CDR2 (germline): SGHRS, YFSETQ. The CDR3 length is 14 residues. In the case of this clone: The antigen remains undetermined.

Generated by immunoSEQ multiplex PCR, the TCRdb table keeps only in-frame clones and is missing some. The sample shows a few million clones, approximately 94% of them seen only once. This chain connects TRBV5-1 to TRBJ1-4; possible D gene TRBD1, 5 bases. This TCR derives from a man aged 18 to 30 in good health. Input material: naive CD4+ T cells sorted from blood. Sample subset: CD45RA+ positively selected. The CDR3 spells CASSGGGTNEKLFF. Here the CDR3 DNA reads TGCGCCAGCAGCGGGGGTGGAACTAATGAAAAACTGTTTTTT. Looking up the rest from reference TRBV5-1 and TRBJ1-4 gives the full variable domain: KAGVTQTPRYLIKTRGQQVTLSCSPISGHRSVSWYQQTPGQGLQFLFEYFSETQRNKGNFPGRFSGRQFSNSRSEMNVSTLELGDSALYLCASSGGGTNEKLFFGSGTQLSVL.